The clone carrying this T cell receptor beta chain was picked up one time. This record belongs to a study of blood T cell repertoires in COVID-19. The germline V gene encodes CDR1 SQVTM and CDR2 ANQGSEA. The CDR3 is 11 residues long. V lost 7 bases and J 9 bases, leaving 15 bases between the germline ends. Per the original methods: Estimated nucleated cell counts came from reference gene primer amplification. The assay was immunoSEQ multiplex PCR, and TCRdb's table has in-frame clones only and misses some. That table is the source of V, J and clone size, and D and trimming were worked out from the DNA. The sample contains about 300,000 clones, 80% to 95% of which appear only once.

This chain connects TRBV29-1 to TRBJ1-1; D might be TRBD1 (6 bases). This clonotype was obtained from a woman in her 30s with COVID-19, enrolled during active disease. What was sequenced was peripheral blood. The CDR3 region is CSARAGDQAFF. In nucleotides, the CDR3 is TGCAGCGCCCGAGCAGGGGATCAAGCTTTCTTT.